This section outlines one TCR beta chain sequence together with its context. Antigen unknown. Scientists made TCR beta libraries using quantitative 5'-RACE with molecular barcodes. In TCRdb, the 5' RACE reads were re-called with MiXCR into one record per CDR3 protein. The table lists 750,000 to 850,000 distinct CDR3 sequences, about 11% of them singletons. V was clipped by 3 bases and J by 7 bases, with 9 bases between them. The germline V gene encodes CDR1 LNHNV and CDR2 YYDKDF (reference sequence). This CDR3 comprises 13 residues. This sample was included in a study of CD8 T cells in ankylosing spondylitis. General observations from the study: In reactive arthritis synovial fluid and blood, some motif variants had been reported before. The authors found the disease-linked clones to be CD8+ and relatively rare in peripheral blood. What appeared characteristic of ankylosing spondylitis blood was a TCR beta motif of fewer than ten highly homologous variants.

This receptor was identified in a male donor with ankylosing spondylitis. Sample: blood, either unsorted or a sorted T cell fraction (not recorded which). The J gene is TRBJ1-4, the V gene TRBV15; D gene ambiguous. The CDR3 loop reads CATSRGSVEKLFF. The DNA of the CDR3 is TGTGCCACCAGCAGGGGATCTGTTGAAAAACTGTTTTTT.